This T cell receptor beta chain was identified during a study of cytomegalovirus exposure and HLA in healthy donors (dated by TCRdb to about 2017). About the full investigation: In an earlier analysis of approximately 500 of the donors, about 260 Gb of sequence data and 100 million or so unique TCR beta sequences from about 179 million T cells were reported. Rather than drawing on any new phenotypic data, the later analysis identified candidate immune exposures from TCR beta sequences and the way those sequences occurred across donors. Along with the roughly 710-subject first cohort, a separate validation cohort of over a hundred different subjects was used. An early release that covered roughly 600 HLA-typed donors contained 300 to 350 gigabases of sequencing data and about 84 million unique TCR sequences. Using immunosequencing, the study profiled T cell repertoires from 666 subjects and related those repertoires to cytomegalovirus serostatus. In an earlier analysis of a few hundred of the donors, high-throughput TCR beta sequencing was used to judge whether each TCR beta V gene segment behaved as functional or pseudogenic. Donor age, sex, ethnicity and CMV serostatus were compiled together with the repertoire data. Because of strong linkage in the cohort, four to six DR-DQ haplotypes were treated as single units for association and clustering. The number of typed donors differed by locus: about 620-640 for A, B, C, DRB1 and DQB1; 522 for DQA1; approximately 610 for DPA1; and about 450 for DPB1. Of the roughly 400 genotyped donors, less than 90% were placed in the genetic ancestry cluster associated with self-reported Caucasian donors. The aim of the study was to test whether cataloging public T cell receptors could identify signatures of past pathogen exposure. Every repertoire in the discovery cohort had been generated on one and the same sequencing platform. A later analysis re-examined previously published TCR beta repertoires from about 670 donors and added high-resolution HLA genotyping to investigate patterns of TCR occurrence. A later genetic analysis took genome-wide SNP genotypes for about 55% of the 666 donors and used that subset as a discovery cohort. To predict cytomegalovirus infection status, the study brought together high-throughput TCR immunosequencing, statistical association of individual TCRs with disease status, and machine learning. HLA typing covered class I and class II loci at four-digit resolution. Among roughly 400 genotyped donors of the cohort, an average of around 220,000 unique TCR beta nucleotide sequences was sequenced per donor, of which roughly 18% were non-productive.

With respect to this clone: There is no known antigen for this receptor. The record has no base qualities; no much larger clone is one base away.

The cohort was made up of about 610 healthy bone marrow donors. Cohort members were all nominally healthy when sampled, although unrecorded immune exposures were likely present. The donor tested CMV seronegative, placing the donor among the 352 seronegative members of the cohort. A peripheral blood sample was collected from each donor, and TCR beta sequencing was performed on peripheral blood mononuclear cells. Genomic DNA was extracted from the blood cell samples with the Qiagen DNeasy Blood Extraction Kit. The paper as a whole reports these results and caveats: The cohort was sequenced for TCR beta chains only, and without alpha or paired-chain data the features that could be detected were limited. CMV serostatus was the only immune exposure information available for the cohort. A total of 150 to 200 TCR beta chains were listed by the study as associated with cytomegalovirus. The presence/absence analyses assumed that sequencing depth was roughly uniform across donors, and that assumption may not be true. HLA typing was unavailable for some donors at each locus, so association tests used only the typed subset. A cluster of highly shared sequence variants was judged likely to be a technical artifact of the sequencing pipeline. The earlier analysis of 587 of the donors excluded some 15 rarely observed V segments, including chromosome 9 orphons, because counts were too low. In an earlier analysis of roughly 560 of the donors, most TCR beta V segments were observed in productive rearrangements about 87% or about 30% of the time, broadly matching IMGT annotations. In vitro tests confirmed that a few of the cytomegalovirus-associated TCR beta chains recognize cytomegalovirus antigens. The authors suggested that the approach could potentially be extended to other disease states and immunological phenotypes. A later analysis found that HLA-associated TCR beta chains were more clonally expanded and had lower generation probabilities than equally common non-associated chains. A further reported finding was that TCR beta sequences accurately predicted the HLA-A and HLA-B alleles for most subjects in the first cohort. Compared with the approximately 670-donor mean, donors in an Asian-associated ancestry cluster had fewer N-insertions in productive TCRs, according to a later genetic analysis. At a false discovery rate of 0.05, a later analysis linked roughly 17,000 TCR beta sequences to specific HLA alleles. Strong co-occurrence of HLA alleles, especially DR and DQ, made assigning TCR associations to individual alleles difficult. While some public TCRs were present in many individuals, most TCR sequences turned up only very rarely across donors. An association between a missense DCLRE1C variant and V-gene and J-gene trimming of TCR beta chains was found in a later genetic analysis and replicated in an independent cohort. Some IMGT-functional V segments, including TRBV6-2 and TRBV6-3, could not be told apart with the 87-base-pair reads, so those segments were excluded. In a later analysis, several top co-occurrence clusters were reported to appear linked to parvovirus B19, influenza, CMV and Epstein-Barr virus. According to a later analysis, most CMV-associated TCR beta chains appeared to be HLA-restricted, and the HLA associations seemed to be driven largely by CMV exposure. Linkage disequilibrium might explain the correlated functional status among segregating V segments, but an unknown experimental factor could not be excluded. In both the original and validation cohorts, the classifier was reported to diagnose cytomegalovirus status with high specificity and sensitivity. In a later analysis, TCR association rates were found to vary across HLA loci, with the most associated TCRs seen for DRB1 alleles and the fewest for HLA-C alleles.

V sheds 10 bases and J sheds 7 bases, leaving 13 bases between their ends. The CDR3 holds 12 amino acids from the cysteine to the phenylalanine. This entry keeps only the CDR3 DNA: 36 bases, framed from base 1. CDR1 MNHEY and CDR2 SMNVEV were looked up in the germline V gene (reference sequence). Library generation was performed with the immunoSEQ multiplex PCR assay. A mixture of 60 forward primers for TCR Vbeta segments and 13 reverse primers for TCR Jbeta segments was used in the multiplex PCR. Amplification of the CDR3 region of rearranged TCR beta genes was performed with a multiplex PCR assay on genomic DNA. The Illumina HiSeq System was used to sequence the amplified TCR beta libraries as 87-base-pair reads. The original methods were these. Across the 500 to 850 repertoires, a later analysis counted 80 million or so unique TCR beta chains, 9.5 million to 13 million of which were shared by at least two donors. A nearest-neighbor algorithm error-corrected the raw reads and collapsed the reads into unique sequences, merging closely related sequences to remove PCR and sequencing errors. V, D and J gene segments were assigned by aligning CDR3 sequences to IMGT reference sequences. For a sequence to be retained, a match of at least six nucleotides was required to both a V gene segment and a J gene segment. A rearrangement counted as productive if the CDR3 had no stop codons and remained in frame with V and J, and every other rearrangement counted as non-productive. CDR3 was defined according to IMGT convention as the region running from the second conserved V-encoded cysteine to the conserved J-encoded phenylalanine. Sequences without an unambiguous match to a single V gene segment were excluded from the earlier analysis of 587 of the donors. In an earlier analysis of 587 of the donors, V segments were called functional above 56.7% productive rearrangements and were called segregating when the between-donor standard deviation exceeded 5%. To diagnose cytomegalovirus status from the catalog of TCR beta chain sequences, a statistical classification framework was built. V and J gene assignment, in a later analysis, came from comparing TCR nucleotide sequences with IMGT/GENE-DB human TR gene sequences. A later analysis assigned CDR3 sequences and most-parsimonious VDJ recombination scenarios with the TCRdist pipeline. In a later analysis, every TCR beta chain was defined by the combination of its CDR3 amino acid sequence and its V-gene family, and reads without a unique V-gene family were dropped. A later analysis removed roughly 590 highly shared, low-generation-probability nucleotide sequences to deal with suspected cross-contamination and a sequencing artifact. In a later analysis, a clonal expansion index for each public chain was calculated from normalized within-repertoire ranks of inferred template counts. In a later analysis, generation probabilities were computed with a VDJ recombination model fitted to out-of-frame rearrangements, and the resulting probabilities were checked against IGoR. In a later analysis, hypergeometric tests were used to score TCR-TCR, TCR-HLA and TCR-CMV co-occurrence, with a repertoire-size bias correction applied to TCR pairs. A later analysis estimated false discovery rates by permuting HLA or CMV assignments 20 times. In a later analysis, co-occurring TCRs were grouped using DBSCAN, with TCRdist sequence similarity added in when clustering inside HLA-allele-positive subsets. For co-occurrence clustering, repertoires with fewer than 30,000 or more than 120,000 public chains were excluded, along with roughly five repertoires with anomalous nucleotide sharing. The table was pulled from immuneACCESS by TCRdb, which kept in-frame rearrangements only. Such tables lose some clones; where checked, under half of the loss comes from unresolved V genes, and the rest has no known cause. V, J and clone size were drawn from that table, and D and trimming were deduced from the DNA. This sample lists a few hundred thousand clones; about 70% were detected once. About 1.9% of the sample belongs to the ten largest clones.

Rearrangement joined TRBV27 to TRBJ2-2; a tentative D match to TRBD1 spans 6 bases. The sequence was collected from a woman in her twenties or thirties in good health and CMV-seronegative. The specimen sequenced was PBMCs. The base sequence is TGTGCCATACAGACAGGACTCGGGGAGCTGTTTTTT. Its protein product is CAIQTGLGELFF.